This passage covers 21 T cell receptor beta chains from one sample sequenced in a study of T cells in Graves' hyperthyroidism and ophthalmopathy. The source material, RNA transcripts, was used to amplify TCR beta CDR3 regions. The primer set for the first-round RT-PCR of the TCR CDR3 was HTBI. TCRdb reprocessed the multiplex PCR reads with MiXCR, giving one entry per CDR3 protein. Here the sample spans a few hundred thousand distinct CDR3 sequences, around 46% being singletons. What was sequenced was peripheral blood or thyroid tissue (not recorded which). The receptors stem from a woman between 18 and 29 years old with Graves' hyperthyroidism.

This clonotype was seen a few times. This sequence may be a read error, since a much larger clone differs from it by one base. V is TRBV5-1 and J is TRBJ1-5, with D possibly being TRBD1 (5 bases). Germline values: CDR1 SGHRS, CDR2 YFSETQ. V lost 4 bases and J lost 1, with 9 bases in between. The CDR3 runs 14 residues. The CDR3 region is CASSQGDSNQPQHF. The CDR3 bases are TGCGCCAGCAGCCAAGGGGACAGCAATCAGCCCCAGCATTTT.

The chain employs TRBV2 and TRBJ2-7, with 10 bases aligning to TRBD2. V dropped 2 bases and J dropped 3; count of bases not matched to a gene: 4. The CDR3 consists of 15 residues. From germline, CDR1 is SNHLY and CDR2 FYNNEI. The CDR3 DNA sequence: TGTGCCAGCAGTGAAAGTACTAGCGGGATCTACGAGCAGTACTTC. Encoded protein: CASSESTSGIYEQYF.

The chain carries TRBV7-2 and TRBJ2-7, with a possible D match to TRBD2 (7 bases). CDR3 length equals 15 residues. Germline lookup yields CDR1 SGHTA and CDR2 FQGNSA. V lost 6 bases to trimming and J lost 2 bases, with 17 bases between them. The CDR3 DNA is TGTGCCAGCAGGGAAGGGAGGGGGGGCGCCTACGAGCAGTACTTC. This encodes CASREGRGGAYEQYF.

This clonotype was found a few times. The rearrangement uses TRBV11-2 and TRBJ2-5; D is unclear. Trimming removed 4 bases at V and 0 bases at J, with 6 bases between. The CDR3 is 13 amino acids. Per the germline V gene, CDR1 is SGHAT and CDR2 is FQNNGV. CDR3 nucleotide sequence: TGTGCCAGCAGCTCCAGCCACCAAGAGACCCAGTACTTC. Translation gives CASSSSHQETQYF.

This clonotype was detected many times. The chain links TRBV9 to TRBJ1-1; D remains unclear. CDR1 SGDLS and CDR2 YYNGEE come from the germline V gene. Between the trimmed V and J ends, which lost 1 base and 4 bases, there was a span of 11 bases. The CDR3 has 14 amino acids. The CDR3 protein is CASSVRPRSTEAFF. The CDR3 coding sequence is TGTGCCAGCAGCGTAAGGCCTAGGAGCACTGAAGCTTTCTTT.

This clonotype was seen a handful of times. The chain employs TRBV5-6 and TRBJ2-2; D perhaps matches TRBD1 (6 bases). V shed 4 bases and J shed 1 base, with 14 bases lying between them. The CDR3 consists of 16 residues. Looked up from germline, CDR1 is SGHDT and CDR2 is YYEEEE. This chain's CDR3 is CASSPTGNKNTGELFF. The CDR3 bases are TGTGCCAGCAGCCCCACAGGGAATAAGAACACCGGGGAGCTGTTTTTT.

The CDR3 DNA reads as TGTGCCAGCAGCTTAAAGAACAATGAGCAGTTCTTC. It codes for CASSLKNNEQFF. This chain connects TRBV7-3 to TRBJ2-1; the D is unclear. Germline V gene lookup returns CDR1 SGHTA and CDR2 FQGTGA. Trimming took off 1 base at V and 5 bases at J, with 3 bases between the two ends. The CDR3 has 12 residues.

As for this clonotype: One end of the junction fails to match germline, which may point to a read error. This chain joins TRBV7-7 and TRBJ2-3, with 8 bases aligning to TRBD2. Germline V gives CDR1 SSHAT, CDR2 FNYEAQ (reference sequence). The CDR3 is 14 amino acids. This CDR3 is CASSSAGGMDTQYF. Written as DNA, the CDR3 is TGTGCTAGCAGCTCTGCGGGAGGTATGGATACGCAGTATTTT.

This clonotype was seen only a few times. This chain joins TRBV4-3 and TRBJ1-6, with unresolved D. The V and J ends lost 1 base and 3 bases respectively, with 7 bases between them. The CDR3 consists of 15 residues. The germline CDR1 and CDR2 sequences are LGHNA and YSLEER. This CDR3 is CASSQGGYYNSPLHF. CDR3 nucleotides: TGCGCCAGCAGCCAAGGAGGGTACTATAATTCACCCCTCCACTTT.

This clonotype has a count of ten or more. The V and J genes are TRBV12-3 or TRBV12-4 and TRBJ1-2; D uncertain. Trimming removed 4 bases from V and 5 bases from J, with 11 bases in between. There are 13 residues in the CDR3. The CDR3 here is CASSWRQRYGYTF. Written as DNA, the CDR3 is TGTGCCAGCAGTTGGCGGCAGAGATATGGCTACACCTTC.

This clonotype came up a few times. This chain links TRBV5-8 with TRBJ1-2; TRBD1 might be the D (6 bases). V lost 2 bases, J lost 2 bases, and 22 bases lay in between. Germline CDR1 is SGHTS and CDR2 is YDEGEE. The CDR3 contains 18 residues. This CDR3 is CASSFGEQMGALNYGYTF. DNA for the CDR3: TGTGCCAGCAGCTTTGGGGAACAGATGGGGGCCCTGAACTATGGCTACACCTTC.

V gene TRBV7-2 combines with J gene TRBJ1-1, with 9 nucleotides matching TRBD1. V dropped 5 bases and J dropped 0; count of bases not matched to a gene: 7. Germline V CDR1 and CDR2: SGHTA, FQGNSA. This CDR3 spans 16 amino acids. The CDR3 DNA reads as TGTGCCAGCAGCCGAGACAGGGGGGAGGTGAACACTGAAGCTTTCTTT. As protein: CASSRDRGEVNTEAFF.

The chain employs TRBV6-4 and TRBJ2-2; possibly TRBD1 for D (6 bases). The CDR3 has 14 amino acids. V was cut by 3 bases and J by 8 bases, with 13 bases left in between. The germline V gene encodes CDR1 MRHNA and CDR2 SNTAGT. The CDR3 reads CASSELSGTGELFF. CDR3 coding DNA: TGTGCCAGCAGTGAACTTTCCGGGACAGGGGAGCTGTTTTTT.

In its sample, this clonotype was seen many times. The rearrangement links TRBV4-2 to TRBJ2-7, with TRBD1 matching over 8 bases. The CDR3 has 15 residues. The junction had 8 bases not matched to a gene; V was cut back by 1 base and J by 6 bases. Germline CDR1 LGHNA, CDR2 YNFKEQ. CDR3 sequence reads: CASSQGVQGVAEQYF. As DNA, the CDR3 is TGTGCCAGCAGCCAAGGGGTACAGGGGGTTGCCGAGCAGTACTTC.

This clonotype has at least ten counts. The CDR3 is CAISYTDEQYF. The CDR3 DNA follows: TGTGCCATCAGTTACACGGACGAGCAGTACTTC. The chain uses TRBV10-3 and TRBJ2-7; D not certain. Per the germline V gene, CDR1 is ENHRY and CDR2 is SYGVKD. The CDR3 spans 11 residues. V lost 5 bases and J lost 5, with 7 bases in between.

The rearrangement links TRBV2 to TRBJ1-1; 10 nucleotides match TRBD1. Looked up from germline, CDR1 is SNHLY and CDR2 is FYNNEI. This CDR3 is 16 amino acids long. Trimming took 2 bases from V and 0 from J; bases not matched to a gene: 3. CDR3: CASSEKTGGLNTEAFF. The CDR3 DNA follows: TGTGCCAGCAGTGAAAAGACAGGGGGCTTGAACACTGAAGCTTTCTTT. Full variable domain (remainder filled in from reference TRBV2 and TRBJ1-1): EPEVTQTPSHQVTQMGQEVILRCVPISNHLYFYWYRQILGQKVEFLVSFYNNEISEKSEIFDDQFSVERPDGSNFTLKIRSTKLEDSAMYFCASSEKTGGLNTEAFFGQGTRLTVV.

The chain carries TRBV27 and TRBJ2-7; no clear D. This CDR3 contains 15 residues. V gave up 0 bases and J gave up 3 bases, with 12 bases separating them. Germline V gene data show CDR1 as MNHEY and CDR2 as SMNVEV (reference sequence). The CDR3 here is CASSLSPASFYEQYF. The CDR3, as DNA: TGTGCCAGCAGTTTATCTCCAGCATCCTTCTACGAGCAGTACTTC.

Remarks on this clonotype: Just one base apart from a much larger clone, this may be a read error. The rearrangement joins TRBV6-5 to TRBJ1-4; 7 bases map to TRBD1. This CDR3 has 13 residues. J gave up 8 bases and V 5 bases, and 5 bases lay outside the gene matches. Germline values: CDR1 MNHEY, CDR2 SVGAGI. The CDR3 is CASSGQEGEKLFF. The CDR3 bases are TGTGCCAGCAGTGGACAGGAGGGCGAAAAACTGTTTTTT.

The J gene is TRBJ1-2, the V gene TRBV6-4; D may be TRBD1 (5 bases). Trimming removed 3 bases from V and 4 bases from J, with 9 bases in between. This CDR3 comprises 13 residues. CDR1 and CDR2 (germline): MRHNA, SNTAGT. CDR3 DNA: TGTGCCAGCAGTGAGGCAGGGACCTATGGCTACACCTTC. This encodes CASSEAGTYGYTF.

The chain is built from TRBV24-1 and TRBJ1-5; D gene unclear. Per germline, CDR1 KGHDR and CDR2 SFDVKD. The CDR3 covers 12 residues. Trimming cost V 10 bases and J 0 bases, with 6 bases left between them. The CDR3 coding sequence is TGTGCCACAAGTAATAGCAATCAGCCCCAGCATTTT. Its protein is CATSNSNQPQHF.

This clonotype occurred many times. The chain uses TRBV7-9 and TRBJ2-5; TRBD2 might be the D (6 bases). Trimming shortened V by 6 bases and J by 6 bases, and 14 bases separated the two germline ends. This CDR3 comprises 13 residues. Germline CDR1 is SEHNR and CDR2 is FQNEAQ (reference sequence). CDR3 region: CASSSGEIKTQYF. The CDR3 coding sequence is TGTGCCAGCAGTTCGGGGGAAATAAAGACCCAGTACTTC.